The rows below give T cell receptor beta chains drawn from one sample of a study of blood T cell repertoires in COVID-19. The data were produced by immunoSEQ multiplex PCR, yet TCRdb's version contains in-frame clones alone and is incomplete. The sample has 67,000 or so clones, about 80% seen once. The sequenced sample consisted of peripheral blood. The origin of the receptors is a man between 65 and 85 years old with acute or convalescent COVID-19. The CDR3 runs from the conserved cysteine through the conserved F or W. A D gene is named only where the DNA matches it firmly. A row's size may be missing; if present it is once, few, many or a size class.

clone_size,j_call,d_call,v_call,cdr3_aa,cdr3_nt
-,TRBJ2-5,-,TRBV19,CASSDSTSYQETQYF,TGTGCCAGTAGCGACAGTACTTCGTACCAAGAGACCCAGTACTTC
-,TRBJ2-7,-,TRBV25-1,CASSEPGFSYEQYF,TGTGCCAGCAGTGAACCCGGGTTCTCCTACGAGCAGTACTTC
-,TRBJ2-7,TRBD2,TRBV9,CASSVGPAGDEQYF,TGTGCCAGCAGCGTAGGTCCAGCGGGAGACGAGCAGTACTTC
-,TRBJ2-2,-,TRBV5-1,CASSLEGRLNTGELFF,TGCGCCAGCAGCTTGGAGGGGCGCCTCAACACCGGGGAGCTGTTTTTT
-,TRBJ1-2,-,TRBV9,CASSVERGASYGYTF,TGTGCCAGCAGCGTAGAACGGGGGGCCAGCTATGGCTACACCTTC
few,TRBJ2-2,-,TRBV24-1,CATSDTGNGELFF,TGTGCCACCAGTGACACAGGGAACGGGGAGCTGTTTTTT
-,TRBJ2-7,TRBD2,TRBV7-9,CASSLGRSGREGSYEQYF,TGTGCCAGCAGCTTAGGACGCTCAGGGCGGGAGGGGTCCTACGAGCAGTACTTC
-,TRBJ2-3,-,TRBV5-5,CASSLSGVSSTDTQYF,TGTGCCAGCAGTCTGTCCGGGGTATCTAGCACAGATACGCAGTATTTT
-,TRBJ1-1,-,TRBV12-3/TRBV12-4,CASSLGENTEAFF,TGTGCCAGCAGTTTAGGAGAGAACACTGAAGCTTTCTTT
-,TRBJ2-5,TRBD2,TRBV4-1,CASSQGTSGGSQETQYF,TGCGCCAGCAGCCAAGGGACTAGCGGGGGCTCCCAAGAGACCCAGTACTTC
-,TRBJ1-4,-,TRBV5-6,CASSVRGGYEKLFF,TGTGCCAGCAGTGTCAGGGGAGGGTATGAAAAACTGTTTTTT
-,TRBJ1-1,-,TRBV30,CAWSPGHRGSEAFF,TGTGCCTGGAGTCCGGGACACCGGGGTTCTGAAGCTTTCTTT
-,TRBJ2-3,TRBD2,TRBV24-1,CATSGTGGATDTQYF,TGTGCCACCAGTGGAACGGGAGGGGCTACAGATACGCAGTATTTT
-,TRBJ1-2,-,TRBV10-1,CARTARAGENGYTF,TGCGCCAGAACTGCCCGAGCAGGGGAAAATGGCTACACCTTC
-,TRBJ2-5,TRBD2,TRBV27,CACRGPGRGTGLADGVGQETQYF,TGTGCCTGCAGGGGACCGGGGAGGGGTACAGGACTAGCGGATGGGGTAGGCCAAGAGACCCAGTACTTC
-,TRBJ2-2,-,TRBV19,CASSSSGLAGELFF,TGTGCCAGTAGTAGTAGCGGTCTTGCCGGGGAGCTGTTTTTT
few,TRBJ1-1,-,TRBV10-3,CAIRTNWGGEGTEAFF,TGTGCCATCAGGACCAATTGGGGGGGGGAGGGCACTGAAGCTTTCTTT
-,TRBJ2-2,-,TRBV7-2,CASRRGGGATGELFF,TGTGCCAGCAGACGAGGAGGAGGGGCCACCGGGGAGCTGTTTTTT
-,TRBJ1-2,-,TRBV19,CASSPRGIGANYGYTF,TGTGCCAGTAGTCCCCGAGGGATCGGAGCTAACTATGGCTACACCTTC
-,TRBJ2-7,-,TRBV25-1,CASSESYEQYF,TGTGCCAGCAGTGAGAGTTACGAGCAGTACTTC
-,TRBJ2-1,TRBD2,TRBV5-8,CASSRIAGGLYNEQFF,TGTGCCAGCAGCCGGATAGCGGGAGGGCTTTACAATGAGCAGTTCTTC
-,TRBJ2-3,-,TRBV6-2/TRBV6-3,CASSRGGGTDTQYF,TGTGCCAGCAGTCGTGGTGGGGGGACAGATACGCAGTATTTT
-,TRBJ2-7,-,TRBV11-2,CASSLGGHGSYEQYF,TGTGCCAGCAGCTTAGGAGGGCACGGTTCCTACGAGCAGTACTTC
-,TRBJ2-5,-,TRBV27,CASSFGQGWGETQYF,TGTGCCAGCAGTTTCGGGCAGGGGTGGGGGGAGACCCAGTACTTC
-,TRBJ1-1,-,TRBV28,CASSLNRVLGFF,TGTGCCAGCAGTTTAAACAGGGTTTTGGGTTTCTTT
-,TRBJ1-6,-,TRBV14,CASSQAVINSPLHF,TGTGCCAGCAGCCAAGCTGTTATCAATTCACCCCTCCACTTT
-,TRBJ2-1,TRBD2,TRBV29-1,CSVGSGIANEQFF,TGCAGCGTTGGTAGCGGGATCGCCAATGAGCAGTTCTTC
-,TRBJ2-7,TRBD2,TRBV29-1,CSVMGDHSSGSTYEQYF,TGCAGCGTTATGGGCGACCATTCTAGCGGGTCTACCTACGAGCAGTACTTC
-,TRBJ2-5,TRBD2,TRBV29-1,CSVTKAGGPASTQYF,TGCAGCGTTACGAAAGCGGGAGGGCCAGCATCGACCCAGTACTTC
-,TRBJ2-1,TRBD2,TRBV5-1,CATTPSGGESYNEQFF,TGCGCCACTACCCCATCGGGGGGAGAGTCCTACAATGAGCAGTTCTTC
-,TRBJ2-5,TRBD1,TRBV24-1,CATSDADRGGETQYF,TGTGCCACCAGTGATGCGGACAGGGGAGGGGAGACCCAGTACTTC
-,TRBJ2-7,TRBD2,TRBV6-5,CASRNRGGGGEQYF,TGTGCCAGCAGGAACCGGGGGGGCGGAGGTGAGCAGTACTTC
-,TRBJ1-1,TRBD1,TRBV5-5,CASSPMTGDAAEAFF,TGTGCCAGCAGCCCAATGACAGGGGATGCGGCTGAAGCTTTCTTT
-,TRBJ1-2,-,TRBV4-3,CASSPNRGAGGYTF,TGCGCCAGCAGCCCGAATCGGGGGGCAGGAGGCTACACCTTC
-,TRBJ1-4,-,TRBV30,CAWSAQRGEKLFF,TGTGCCTGGAGCGCACAACGCGGGGAAAAACTGTTTTTT
-,TRBJ1-1,-,TRBV6-5,CASSSSGAFNTEAFF,TGTGCCAGCAGTTCATCAGGGGCCTTTAACACTGAAGCTTTCTTT
-,TRBJ2-5,TRBD1,TRBV15,CATSKGQSQETQYF,TGTGCCACCAGCAAGGGACAGAGCCAAGAGACCCAGTACTTC
-,TRBJ2-7,TRBD1,TRBV2,CASTGQGARVIEQYF,TGTGCCAGCACCGGACAGGGGGCGCGTGTGATCGAGCAGTACTTC
-,TRBJ1-1,-,TRBV27,CASRTIWGGSLNTEAFF,TGTGCCAGCAGAACCATCTGGGGGGGATCTTTGAACACTGAAGCTTTCTTT
-,TRBJ2-5,-,TRBV18,CASSPPPLGETQYF,TGTGCCAGCTCACCCCCACCCCTCGGAGAGACCCAGTACTTC
-,TRBJ1-1,-,TRBV6-1,CASSDRTRNPEAFF,TGTGCCAGCAGTGATCGGACTCGAAATCCTGAAGCTTTCTTT
-,TRBJ1-2,-,TRBV2,CASSTTGRYGYTF,TGTGCCAGCAGCACCACAGGGCGGTATGGCTACACCTTC
-,TRBJ2-7,TRBD1,TRBV2,CASGTDLYEQYF,TGTGCCAGCGGGACAGACCTTTACGAGCAGTACTTC
once,TRBJ1-4,-,TRBV10-2,CASKETATNEKLFF,TGCGCCAGCAAGGAGACAGCAACTAATGAAAAACTGTTTTTT
-,TRBJ1-2,-,TRBV19,CASSPTSGTGAKGYTF,TGTGCCAGTAGCCCCACCTCGGGGACGGGAGCAAAGGGCTACACCTTC
-,TRBJ1-1,TRBD1,TRBV7-2,CASLRDRGSPEAFF,TGTGCCAGCTTAAGAGACAGGGGATCTCCTGAAGCTTTCTTT
-,TRBJ1-1,TRBD1,TRBV2,CASSGDRGPDTEAFF,TGTGCCAGCAGTGGGGACAGGGGGCCTGACACTGAAGCTTTCTTT
-,TRBJ2-1,TRBD2,TRBV7-3,CASSLKWTSGYNEQFF,TGTGCCAGCAGCTTAAAGTGGACTAGCGGGTACAATGAGCAGTTCTTC
few,TRBJ2-1,TRBD2,TRBV7-9,CASSSRLAGGNEQFF,TGTGCCAGCAGCTCGAGACTAGCGGGAGGTAATGAGCAGTTCTTC
-,TRBJ1-1,-,TRBV6-2/TRBV6-3,CASSYSKTGILDGVNTEAFF,TGTGCCAGCAGTTACTCGAAGACAGGCATCTTAGACGGTGTGAACACTGAAGCTTTCTTT
once,TRBJ1-4,TRBD1,TRBV5-5,CASSWTGGDEKLFF,TGTGCCAGCAGCTGGACAGGGGGAGACGAAAAACTGTTTTTT